The present entry profiles one T cell receptor beta chain with its context. Antigen specificity is unknown. Profiling relied on immunoSEQ multiplex PCR, and the TCRdb table lists in-frame clones only, not all of them. The data hold approximately 150,000 clones, with 92% observed a single time. This record comes from a study of T cell responses to AZD1222 COVID-19 vaccine. The CDR3 contains 15 residues. The V gene lost 6 bases and the J gene lost 1 base, with 15 bases spanning the gap. Germline CDR1 reads LNHDA; CDR2 reads SQIVND (reference sequence). Whole-study findings and limits: Seropositive status at baseline applied to only five to seven AZD1222 recipients. Nearly half of unique spike-specific TCRs reportedly avoided B.1.351 and B.1.1.7 mutated regions. The donor group comprised mostly white British people and more females; the analysis possibly underestimated clonal diversity. Spike-specific TCR breadth and depth went up after people got two AZD1222 doses.

J is TRBJ1-1 and V is TRBV19, with D possibly TRBD1 on 5 matching bases. The source of this sequence is an adult who received the AZD1222 COVID-19 vaccine. The sequenced sample was peripheral blood, obtained 28 days after the second AZD1222 dose. CDR3 loop: CASSRGGTGNTEAFF. The CDR3 region has the DNA TGTGCCAGTAGCCGGGGTGGGACGGGGAACACTGAAGCTTTCTTT.